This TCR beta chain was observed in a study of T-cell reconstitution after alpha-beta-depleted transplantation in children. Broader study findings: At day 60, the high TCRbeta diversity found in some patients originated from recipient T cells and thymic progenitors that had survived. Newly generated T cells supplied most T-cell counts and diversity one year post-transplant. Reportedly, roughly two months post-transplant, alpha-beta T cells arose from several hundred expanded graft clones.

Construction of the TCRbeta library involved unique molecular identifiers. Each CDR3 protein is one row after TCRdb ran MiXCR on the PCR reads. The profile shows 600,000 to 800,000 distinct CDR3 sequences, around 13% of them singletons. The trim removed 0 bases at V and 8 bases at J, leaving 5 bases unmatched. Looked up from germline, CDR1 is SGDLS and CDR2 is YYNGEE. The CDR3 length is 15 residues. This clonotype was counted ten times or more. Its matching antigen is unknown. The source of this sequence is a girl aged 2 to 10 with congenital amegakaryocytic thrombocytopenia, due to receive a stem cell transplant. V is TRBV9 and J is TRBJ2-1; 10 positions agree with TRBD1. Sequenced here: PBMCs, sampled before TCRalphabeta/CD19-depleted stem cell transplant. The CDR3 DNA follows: TGTGCCAGCAGCGTAGGGGACAGGGGATTGGATGAGCAGTTCTTC. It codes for CASSVGDRGLDEQFF.